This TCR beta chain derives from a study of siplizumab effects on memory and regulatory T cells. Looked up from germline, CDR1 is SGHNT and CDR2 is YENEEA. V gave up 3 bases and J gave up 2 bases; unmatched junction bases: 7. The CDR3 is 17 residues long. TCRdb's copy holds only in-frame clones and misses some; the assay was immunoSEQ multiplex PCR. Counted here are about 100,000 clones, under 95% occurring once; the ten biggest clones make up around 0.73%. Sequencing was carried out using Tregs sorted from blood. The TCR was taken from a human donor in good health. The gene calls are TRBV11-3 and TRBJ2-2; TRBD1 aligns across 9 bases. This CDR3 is CASSFNRDRANTGELFF. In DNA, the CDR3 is TGTGCCAGCAGCTTTAATAGGGACAGGGCAAACACCGGGGAGCTGTTTTTT.